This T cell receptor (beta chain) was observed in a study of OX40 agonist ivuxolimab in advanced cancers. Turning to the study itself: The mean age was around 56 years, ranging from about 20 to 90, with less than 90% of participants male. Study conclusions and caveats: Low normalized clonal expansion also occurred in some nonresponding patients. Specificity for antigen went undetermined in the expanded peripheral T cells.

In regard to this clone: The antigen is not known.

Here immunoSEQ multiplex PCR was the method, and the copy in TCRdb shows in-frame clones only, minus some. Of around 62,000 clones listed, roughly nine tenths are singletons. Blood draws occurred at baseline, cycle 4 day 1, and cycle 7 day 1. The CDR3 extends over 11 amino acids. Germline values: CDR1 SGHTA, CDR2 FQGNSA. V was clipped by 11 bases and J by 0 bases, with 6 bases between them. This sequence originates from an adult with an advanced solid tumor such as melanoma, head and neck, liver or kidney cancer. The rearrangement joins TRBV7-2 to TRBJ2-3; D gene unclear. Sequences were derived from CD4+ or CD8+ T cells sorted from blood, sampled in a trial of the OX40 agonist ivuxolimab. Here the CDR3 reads CASTSTDTQYF. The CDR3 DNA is TGTGCCTCCACTAGCACAGATACGCAGTATTTT.